This TCR beta chain was retrieved from a study of cytomegalovirus exposure and HLA in healthy donors. Looking at the study overall: Researchers previously reported finding fewer than 120 million unique TCR beta sequences from some 180 million T cells.

Unmatched junction bases numbered 5, after V lost 5 bases and J lost 1 base. The length of the CDR3 is 15 residues. Germline CDR1 and CDR2: SEHNR and FQNEAQ (reference sequence). Findings and caveats of the study: The study listed under 200 cytomegalovirus-associated TCR beta chains. Accurate predictions that matched the HLA-A and HLA-B alleles of most subjects were reportedly made from TCR beta sequences.

Primers for the PCR totalled 60 Vbeta and 13 Jbeta. The repertoire was sequenced with immunoSEQ multiplex PCR; TCRdb's copy has only in-frame clones and lacks some. This sample has tens of thousands of clones, with 60% to 75% found just once. With respect to this clone: What it binds is unknown.

The specimen was PBMCs. The receptor comes from a woman aged 40 to 50 in good health and CMV-seropositive. The V call is TRBV7-9, the J call TRBJ1-3; 7 bases agree with TRBD1. The CDR3: CASSPQQGSGNTIYF. CDR3 nucleotides: TGTGCCAGCAGCCCTCAACAGGGGTCTGGAAACACCATATATTTT.